The 2 T cell receptor beta chains in this list originate from one sample, sequenced in a study of vaccination and CD4 T cells after COVID-19. With the Oncomine TCR Beta short-read assay, DNA from cultured CD4+ T cells was sequenced. TCRdb redid the calling of the PCR reads with MiXCR, one entry per CDR3 protein. The sample yields some 10,000 distinct CDR3 sequences, 43% seen once. Their recognized antigens are unknown. The sample's treatment: approximately nine-day PBMC culture with coronavirus spike peptide pools or control peptides (ViraFEST assay). The sample taken for sequencing was CD4+ T cells from blood, cultured in vitro. These receptors came from a human donor who had recovered from COVID-19.

V gene TRBV6-1 combines with J gene TRBJ1-2; D remains unclear. Germline-derived CDR1 and CDR2 are MNHNS and SASEGT. Trimming took off 4 bases at V and 5 bases at J, with 11 bases between the two ends. This CDR3 is built from 13 residues. The CDR3 is CASSAASQYGYTF. The DNA for the CDR3 is TGTGCCAGCAGTGCCGCCAGCCAGTATGGCTACACCTTC.

The chain recombines TRBV5-4 with TRBJ2-3; no clear D. V dropped 4 bases and J dropped 2 bases, with 14 bases sitting between them. This CDR3 contains 15 residues. The V gene's germline CDR1 is SGHNT and CDR2 YYREEE (reference sequence). DNA for the CDR3: TGTGCCAGCAGCCTACCCACCTCAGCCACAGATACGCAGTATTTT. Translating gives CASSLPTSATDTQYF.